This paragraph covers one TCR beta chain sequence. Its antigen remains unknown. V trimming: 0 bases; J trimming: 7 bases; junction bases outside the gene matches: 3. The germline V gene encodes CDR1 MNHEY and CDR2 SVGAGI. The CDR3 consists of 16 residues. This sample was taken from a study of T cell responses to AZD1222 COVID-19 vaccine. Method: immunoSEQ multiplex PCR; TCRdb's copy keeps in-frame clones and lacks some. The sample shows about 140,000 clones, around 93% of them seen only once. General study findings and limits: White British people made up most donors, females outnumbered males, and clonal diversity was possibly underestimated. Repertoire sampling was restricted to post-peak T cell response timepoints. Only 5 to 7 AZD1222 recipients tested seropositive at baseline.

V gene TRBV6-5 combines with J gene TRBJ2-1; 13 bases are shared with TRBD2. The sequence was obtained from an adult who received the AZD1222 COVID-19 vaccine. The starting material was peripheral blood, obtained 28 days after the second AZD1222 dose. The CDR3: CASSYSGLAGVNEQFF. CDR3 sequence (DNA): TGTGCCAGCAGTTACTCAGGACTAGCGGGAGTGAATGAGCAGTTCTTC.